A single sample is the source of the 27 T cell receptor beta chains below, sequenced in a study of CD8+ T cells in alopecia areata. As to treatment: oral pan-JAK inhibitor, 5-10 mg twice daily. The authors extracted RNA and reverse transcribed it into cDNA as the sequencing template. Clones were sequenced by immunoSEQ multiplex PCR, and TCRdb holds only the in-frame ones, with some missing. The data contain 270,000 or so clones, 58% of them seen just once; the ten biggest clones take up around 1.8%. Specimen: CD4+ T cells sorted from blood, collected at week 24, from a patient treated with tofacitinib. These receptors were taken from a human donor with alopecia areata.

There are a few counts of this clone. The V and J genes are TRBV30 and TRBJ2-5; D not certain. The CDR3 loop spans 13 amino acids. Deletions cut 2 bases from V and 2 bases from J, with 9 bases between. The germline CDR1 and CDR2 sequences are GTSNPN and SVGIG (reference sequence). This CDR3 reads CAWSSLIQETQYF. The CDR3 nucleotides read TGTGCCTGGAGTAGTCTGATACAAGAGACCCAGTACTTC.

The V gene is TRBV29-1, the J gene TRBJ2-5, with 10 bases aligning to TRBD1. This CDR3 is built from 16 residues. J was trimmed by 5 bases and V by 5 bases; bases with no gene match: 14. CDR1 is SQVTM and CDR2 is ANQGSEA in the germline V gene. The CDR3 coding sequence is TGCAGCGTTTCCCCGGGCGGGACAGGGGTAGGGGAGACCCAGTACTTC. It codes for CSVSPGGTGVGETQYF.

This clone has only a few counts. The chain couples TRBV6-1 to TRBJ2-7; no clear D. The CDR3 has 13 amino acids. V was clipped by 3 bases and J by 1 base, with 7 bases between them. Germline loops: CDR1 MNHNS, CDR2 SASEGT. In DNA form, the CDR3 reads TGTGCCAGCAGTGAGGTCAGGTCCTACGAGCAGTACTTC. Its protein is CASSEVRSYEQYF.

CDR3 coding DNA: TGCGCCAGCAGCCTGAAGTCACAAGCTTACGAGCAGTACTTC. It yields the protein CASSLKSQAYEQYF. The rearrangement links TRBV5-1 to TRBJ2-7; D is unresolved. Deletions cut 4 bases from V and 4 bases from J, with 15 bases between. CDR1 is SGHRS and CDR2 is YFSETQ in the germline V gene. This CDR3 comprises 14 residues.

The chain is built from TRBV28 and TRBJ2-5, with D possibly being TRBD1 (5 bases). Germline values: CDR1 MDHEN, CDR2 SYDVKM. V dropped 8 bases and J dropped 6 bases, with 19 bases sitting between them. The CDR3 contains 14 residues. CDR3 loop: CASGPVAGQKTQYF. The CDR3 DNA reads as TGTGCCAGCGGGCCTGTGGCAGGGCAGAAGACCCAGTACTTC.

DNA for the CDR3: TGTGCCAGCAGCCCAGATCTCACACGGACCTACGAGCAGTACTTC. This translates into CASSPDLTRTYEQYF. V usage is TRBV5-6 and J usage is TRBJ2-7; D uncertain. V dropped 4 bases and J dropped 2 bases, with 16 bases sitting between them. Looked up from germline, CDR1 is SGHDT and CDR2 is YYEEEE. The CDR3 is 15 residues long.

This clone was seen a single time. The chain uses TRBV5-6 and TRBJ2-3; no reliable D call. The CDR3 runs 13 residues. Per the germline V gene, CDR1 is SGHDT and CDR2 is YYEEEE. V gave up 3 bases and J gave up 1 base, with 6 bases separating them. CDR3 sequence reads: CASSYARTDTQYF. The CDR3 bases are TGTGCCAGCAGCTATGCCCGCACAGATACGCAGTATTTT.

This clone was seen more than once but under ten times. The gene calls are TRBV5-4 and TRBJ1-1; D might be TRBD1 (5 bases). V lost 4 bases and J 0 bases, leaving 13 bases between the germline ends. In germline, CDR1 is SGHNT, CDR2 YYREEE (reference sequence). The CDR3 contains 15 residues. The CDR3 protein is CASSARQLLNTEAFF. The CDR3 nucleotides are TGTGCCAGCAGCGCAAGACAGCTACTGAACACTGAAGCTTTCTTT.

This clone has more than one count but fewer than ten. Other DNA sequences in this specimen translate into the identical CDR3. The chain links TRBV5-1 to TRBJ2-3; maybe TRBD2 (5 bases). Germline V gene lookup returns CDR1 SGHRS and CDR2 YFSETQ. This CDR3 region has 13 residues. Trimming took off 4 bases at V and 2 bases at J, with 8 bases between the two ends. CDR3 protein: CASSRGYTDTQYF. The CDR3 region has the DNA TGCGCCAGCAGCCGGGGTTACACAGATACGCAGTATTTT.

Comment on this clone: The same CDR3 can be traced to other DNA sequences in this sample. The CDR3 nucleotides read TGTGCCAGCAGTGAACAGGGGGGAAACACTGAAGCTTTCTTT. It specifies CASSEQGGNTEAFF. The chain uses TRBV2 and TRBJ1-1; TRBD1 matches at 7 bases. Germline V CDR1 and CDR2: SNHLY, FYNNEI. The CDR3 is 14 amino acids. The V segment lost 2 bases and the J segment 2 bases; nucleotides outside the gene matches: 2.

This clone has a handful of counts. The chain has TRBV28 and TRBJ2-7, with 8 positions matching TRBD1. The junction had 5 bases not matched to a gene; V was cut back by 8 bases and J by 2 bases. The germline gives CDR1 MDHEN, CDR2 SYDVKM. This CDR3 has 13 residues. The CDR3 reads CASWTGKPYEQYF. The DNA for the CDR3 is TGTGCCAGCTGGACAGGGAAACCCTACGAGCAGTACTTC.

V and J are TRBV5-1 and TRBJ1-2, with D uncertain. The V end lost 4 bases, the J end lost 0 bases, and 7 bases lay between the germline ends. The CDR3 is 13 residues long. CDR1 SGHRS and CDR2 YFSETQ come from the germline V gene. CDR3 sequence reads: CASSQASNYGYTF. The CDR3 coding sequence is TGCGCCAGCAGCCAGGCCTCTAACTATGGCTACACCTTC. The complete variable domain, with remaining parts taken from reference TRBV5-1 and TRBJ1-2, reads KAGVTQTPRYLIKTRGQQVTLSCSPISGHRSVSWYQQTPGQGLQFLFEYFSETQRNKGNFPGRFSGRQFSNSRSEMNVSTLELGDSALYLCASSQASNYGYTFGSGTRLTVV.

This chain links TRBV29-1 with TRBJ1-1, with 9 positions matching TRBD1. Germline loops: CDR1 SQVTM, CDR2 ANQGSEA. The CDR3 contains 11 residues. CDR3 sequence reads: CSSQGAFEAFF. DNA for the CDR3: TGCAGTTCACAGGGGGCCTTTGAAGCTTTCTTT.

This clone was seen a handful of times. This chain joins TRBV5-1 and TRBJ1-2; D unclear. The CDR3 covers 13 residues. The germline gives CDR1 SGHRS, CDR2 YFSETQ. The V and J ends lost 4 bases and 4 bases respectively, with 11 bases between them. The CDR3 coding sequence is TGCGCCAGCAGCGAGGACGGTCTCTATGGCTACACCTTC. Encoded protein: CASSEDGLYGYTF. Based on the CDR3 plus reference TRBV5-1 and TRBJ1-2, the full variable domain is KAGVTQTPRYLIKTRGQQVTLSCSPISGHRSVSWYQQTPGQGLQFLFEYFSETQRNKGNFPGRFSGRQFSNSRSEMNVSTLELGDSALYLCASSEDGLYGYTFGSGTRLTVV.

This clone has only a few counts. The chain uses TRBV9 and TRBJ1-1; D may be TRBD1 (6 bases). V lost 0 bases and J 7 bases, leaving 10 bases between the germline ends. CDR3 length: 13 residues. Germline V lookup: CDR1 SGDLS, CDR2 YYNGEE. The CDR3 loop is CASSVGAGVEAFF. The CDR3 bases are TGTGCCAGCAGCGTAGGGGCAGGGGTTGAAGCTTTCTTT.

This rearrangement joins TRBV7-2 to TRBJ2-6; D is possibly TRBD1 or TRBD2 (6 bases each). The V end lost 11 bases, the J end lost 0 bases, and 8 bases lay between the germline ends. Germline CDR1 is SGHTA and CDR2 is FQGNSA. There are 13 residues in the CDR3. CDR3: CAEGGSGANVLTF. In DNA form, the CDR3 reads TGTGCCGAGGGGGGCTCTGGGGCCAACGTCCTGACTTTC.

The rearrangement joins TRBV28 to TRBJ1-5; D unclear. CDR3 length: 13 residues. Germline CDR1 MDHEN, CDR2 SYDVKM. With 8 bases removed from V and 0 bases from J, the gap between germline ends came to 8 bases. The CDR3 nucleotides are TGTGCCAGCGATCCAAATAGCAATCAGCCCCAGCATTTT. This gives the protein CASDPNSNQPQHF.

This clone was counted a few times. This chain connects TRBV7-9 to TRBJ1-3, with D perhaps TRBD1 (6 bases). This CDR3 is 15 amino acids long. Germline V gene sequence: CDR1 SEHNR, CDR2 FQNEAQ (reference sequence). V lost 4 bases and J lost 0, with 10 bases in between. The CDR3 region is CASSYEGGSGNTIYF. The CDR3, as DNA: TGTGCCAGCAGCTACGAGGGGGGCTCTGGAAACACCATATATTTT.

This chain connects TRBV30 to TRBJ1-5; D gene uncertain. This CDR3 has 14 residues. The germline CDR1 and CDR2 sequences are GTSNPN and SVGIG (reference sequence). Deletions cut 2 bases from V and 4 bases from J, with 12 bases between. CDR3 residues: CAWSRGQENQPQHF. CDR3 DNA: TGTGCCTGGAGTCGAGGGCAGGAGAATCAGCCCCAGCATTTT.

The sample holds a few counts of this clone. The chain uses TRBV6-1 and TRBJ1-2, with 8 nucleotides matching TRBD1. The J segment lost 8 bases and the V segment lost 0 bases, leaving 11 bases of the junction unmatched. The CDR3 has 16 residues. Germline CDR1 reads MNHNS; CDR2 reads SASEGT. The DNA of the CDR3 is TGTGCCAGCAGTGAAGCGCTTCCGGGCAGGGGGCGAGGCTACACCTTC. It yields the protein CASSEALPGRGRGYTF.

This sequence joins TRBV28 and TRBJ1-2; D perhaps matches TRBD1 (5 bases). V shed 7 bases and J shed 7 bases, with 16 bases lying between them. CDR3 length: 13 amino acids. CDR1 and CDR2 (germline): MDHEN, SYDVKM. The CDR3: CASTDRGDGGYTF. The CDR3 DNA is TGTGCCAGCACCGACAGAGGGGATGGTGGCTACACCTTC.

The chain is built from TRBV7-9 and TRBJ2-1, with 9 positions matching TRBD1. V dropped 5 bases and J dropped 8; count of bases not matched to a gene: 10. Germline values: CDR1 SEHNR, CDR2 FQNEAQ (reference sequence). The CDR3 has 15 residues. This chain's CDR3 is CASSPSGTGFDEQFF. The DNA for the CDR3 is TGTGCCAGCAGCCCATCCGGGACAGGGTTCGATGAGCAGTTCTTC.

The chain's CDR3 is CASSPDPLGILQRETQYF. In DNA form, the CDR3 reads TGTGCCAGCAGCCCCGATCCACTAGGAATCCTGCAACGAGAGACCCAGTACTTC. The chain is built from TRBV14 and TRBJ2-5, with D maybe TRBD2 (5 bases). V was clipped by 4 bases and J by 4 bases, with 25 bases between them. The CDR3 covers 18 residues. Germline V gives CDR1 SGHDN, CDR2 FVKESK.

This clone was seen more than once but under ten times. The chain is built from TRBV6-5 and TRBJ1-2; 8 bases map to TRBD1. V shed 6 bases and J 6 bases; nucleotides not matched to a gene: 6. The CDR3 covers 13 residues. Germline V CDR1 and CDR2: MNHEY, SVGAGI. The CDR3 DNA reads TGTGCCAGCAGCGGGGGGACAGGAAATGGCTACACCTTC. It is translated as CASSGGTGNGYTF.

A few counts support this clone. V usage is TRBV11-2 and J usage is TRBJ2-5, with D possibly matching TRBD1 (6 bases). Germline lookup yields CDR1 SGHAT and CDR2 FQNNGV. The length of the CDR3 is 13 residues. Deletions cut 5 bases from V and 0 bases from J, with 7 bases between. CDR3 region: CASSRGNQETQYF. The CDR3 DNA reads TGTGCCAGCAGCAGGGGGAACCAAGAGACCCAGTACTTC.

V gene TRBV25-1 combines with J gene TRBJ2-3, with 14 bases matching TRBD2. CDR3 length: 16 residues. V trimming: 5 bases; J trimming: 4 bases; junction bases outside the gene matches: 5. Germline CDR1 and CDR2: MGHDK and SYGVNS. CDR3 DNA: TGTGCCAGCAGTTCGACTAGCGGGGGGGCACCAGATACGCAGTATTTT. It translates to CASSSTSGGAPDTQYF.

Only one count was recorded for this clone. V gene TRBV30 combines with J gene TRBJ1-1, with unresolved D. The V end lost 3 bases, the J end lost 0 bases, and 8 bases lay between the germline ends. Germline loops: CDR1 GTSNPN, CDR2 SVGIG (reference sequence). The CDR3 runs to 13 residues. The CDR3 region has the DNA TGTGCCTGGAGCGCAACAGTGAACACTGAAGCTTTCTTT. This gives the protein CAWSATVNTEAFF.